This TCR beta chain was found in a study of blood T cell repertoires in COVID-19. Across the study: Whether acute or convalescent, the COVID-19 samples came from the United States, Italy and Spain.

There are 15 residues in the CDR3. Germline V CDR1 and CDR2: LGHNA, YSLEER. Trimming pared 0 bases from V and 8 bases from J, leaving 16 bases between. Recruited during active infection, patients (from Seattle) were subsequently followed longitudinally. In the original workflow: Reference gene primers were amplified, and this amplification served to estimate nucleated cell counts. Here immunoSEQ multiplex PCR was the method, and the copy in TCRdb shows in-frame clones only, minus some. Clone size and the V and J calls come from that table; the DNA yielded D and trimming. The sample contains around 60,000 clones, 75% to 90% of which appear only once.

This TCR derives from a woman in her fifties or sixties with COVID-19, enrolled during active disease. The sequenced sample consisted of peripheral blood. The chain links TRBV4-3 to TRBJ1-2; D not resolved. In DNA form, the CDR3 reads TGCGCCAGCAGCCAAGAACTCACGGCGGTTGCGGGCTACACCTTC. Amino acids: CASSQELTAVAGYTF.